The next 26 T cell receptor beta chains were all read from a single sample in a study of T cell changes during pregnancy in multiple sclerosis. TCRdb keeps only in-frame clones here, not all; method: immunoSEQ multiplex PCR. The sample carries roughly 100,000 clones, 91% recorded once. The sample consisted of peripheral blood, taken after pregnancy. Receptor source: a female donor in good health, enrolled as a control in a pregnancy study.

This clone was seen just once. This rearrangement joins TRBV5-4 to TRBJ1-3; no reliable D call. This CDR3 comprises 12 residues. The V end was cut by 5 bases, the J end by 9 bases, with 12 bases between. Germline CDR1 reads SGHNT; CDR2 reads YYREEE (reference sequence). CDR3 amino acids: CASRRGSGTIYF. CDR3 in DNA: TGTGCCAGCAGAAGAGGGTCTGGCACCATATATTTT.

The rearrangement joins TRBV4-2 to TRBJ1-2; D unresolved. V was shortened by 2 bases and J by 3 bases, with 4 bases between the two germline ends. The CDR3 extends over 12 amino acids. From germline, CDR1 is LGHNA and CDR2 YNFKEQ. The CDR3 reads CASSQRDYGYTF. CDR3 DNA: TGTGCCAGCAGCCAACGGGACTATGGCTACACCTTC.

Here the CDR3 reads CASVRIRSYEQYF. The CDR3, as DNA: TGTGCCAGCGTCAGGATACGCTCCTACGAGCAGTACTTC. The gene calls are TRBV7-9 and TRBJ2-7; D gene uncertain. The germline V and J ends were trimmed by 8 bases and 0 bases, with 11 bases remaining between them. Germline loops: CDR1 SEHNR, CDR2 FQNEAQ (reference sequence). This CDR3 spans 13 amino acids.

The J gene is TRBJ1-6, the V gene TRBV18; TRBD1 agrees at 8 bases. The CDR3 is 14 amino acids. Losses at the gene ends were 3 bases for V and 7 bases for J; bases not matched to a gene: 2. Per the germline V gene, CDR1 is KGHSH and CDR2 is LQKENI. The CDR3 bases are TGTGCCAGCTCACCGGACAGGGACAATTCACCCCTCCACTTT. Residues: CASSPDRDNSPLHF.

The chain uses TRBV28 and TRBJ1-3; D not certain. This CDR3 is built from 13 residues. Germline V gene data show CDR1 as MDHEN and CDR2 as SYDVKM. The ends were cut back, 3 bases at V and 8 bases at J, with 11 bases in the middle. In DNA, the CDR3 is TGTGCCAGCAGTTTCGGGGAGGAGGACACCATATATTTT. Protein sequence: CASSFGEEDTIYF.

The V call is TRBV7-3, the J call TRBJ2-3; 7 positions match TRBD2. The germline V gene has CDR1 SGHTA and CDR2 FQGTGA. With V trimmed by 0 bases and J by 6 bases, 9 bases remained unmatched. This CDR3 has 16 residues. The CDR3 DNA sequence: TGTGCCAGCAGCTTAACGCCGGGGGGAGGGGAGGATACGCAGTATTTT. It codes for CASSLTPGGGEDTQYF.

V usage is TRBV6-1 and J usage is TRBJ1-2, with a weak D call TRBD1 (5 bases). V lost 5 bases and J lost 4, with 14 bases in between. The CDR3 runs 14 residues. The germline V gene encodes CDR1 MNHNS and CDR2 SASEGT. The CDR3 is CASSPRGESYGYTF. The DNA of the CDR3 is TGTGCCAGCAGTCCCCGGGGGGAGTCCTATGGCTACACCTTC.

This clone came up once. The V gene is TRBV6-6, the J gene TRBJ2-4, with 7 nucleotides matching TRBD2. The CDR3 has 16 residues. Trimming cost V 2 bases and J 3 bases; bases outside gene matches: 7. Germline V CDR1 and CDR2: MNHNY, SVGAGI (reference sequence). The chain's CDR3 is CASSYGEGRGKNIQYF. The CDR3 coding sequence is TGTGCCAGCAGTTACGGGGAGGGTAGGGGCAAAAACATTCAGTACTTC.

This clone turned up a few times. The DNA of the CDR3 is TGCGCCAGCAGCTTGGTTGTCAGTCCCTACGAGCAGTACTTC. It is translated as CASSLVVSPYEQYF. The chain combines TRBV5-1 with TRBJ2-7; D uncertain. The V and J ends lost 0 bases and 2 bases respectively, with 9 bases between them. The CDR3 loop spans 14 amino acids. Per the germline V gene, CDR1 is SGHRS and CDR2 is YFSETQ.

The chain uses TRBV11-2 and TRBJ1-2; 8 bases agree with TRBD1. The junction had 7 bases not matched to a gene; V was cut back by 2 bases and J by 5 bases. This CDR3 is 15 amino acids long. Germline assignment: CDR1 SGHAT and CDR2 FQNNGV. The CDR3 protein is CASSLPGQAGYGYTF. CDR3 in DNA: TGTGCCAGCAGCTTACCGGGACAGGCCGGGTATGGCTACACCTTC. Variable domain in full (rest from reference TRBV11-2 and TRBJ1-2): EAGVAQSPRYKIIEKRQSVAFWCNPISGHATLYWYQQILGQGPKLLIQFQNNGVVDDSQLPKDRFSAERLKGVDSTLKIQPAKLEDSAVYLCASSLPGQAGYGYTFGSGTRLTVV.

The chain recombines TRBV27 with TRBJ1-5; D is possibly TRBD1 (6 bases). Germline V gene lookup returns CDR1 MNHEY and CDR2 SMNVEV (reference sequence). CDR3 length equals 14 residues. Deletions cut 2 bases from V and 7 bases from J, with 12 bases between. The CDR3 DNA is TGTGCCAGCAGTTTACGGGGGGCAGGGCAGCCCCAGCATTTT. Its protein is CASSLRGAGQPQHF.

The chain is built from TRBV4-3 and TRBJ2-3; D might be TRBD1 (5 bases). The CDR3 has 14 residues. CDR1 and CDR2 (germline): LGHNA, YSLEER. Between the trimmed V and J ends, which lost 1 base and 4 bases, there was a span of 9 bases. The CDR3 loop is CASSQGGRADTQYF. CDR3 bases: TGCGCCAGCAGCCAAGGGGGCCGGGCAGATACGCAGTATTTT.

J is TRBJ1-2 and V is TRBV5-4; 10 positions match TRBD1. V trimming: 5 bases; J trimming: 8 bases; junction bases outside the gene matches: 12. Per the germline V gene, CDR1 is SGHNT and CDR2 is YYREEE (reference sequence). This CDR3 is 15 amino acids long. The CDR3 reads CASRGEDRGKRGYTF. Written as DNA, the CDR3 is TGTGCCAGCAGGGGGGAGGACAGGGGGAAGCGGGGCTACACCTTC.

This clone was seen a single time. The rearrangement uses TRBV15 and TRBJ2-7, with D possibly being TRBD1 (6 bases). V gave up 0 bases and J gave up 6 bases, with 9 bases separating them. The CDR3 totals 13 residues. The germline V gene encodes CDR1 LNHNV and CDR2 YYDKDF (reference sequence). The CDR3: CATSRDFRGEQYF. The CDR3, as DNA: TGTGCCACCAGCAGAGATTTCAGGGGCGAGCAGTACTTC.

V and J are TRBV5-1 and TRBJ2-1; D possibly corresponds to TRBD2 (6 bases). V lost 4 bases, J lost 9 bases, and 20 bases lay in between. The germline V gene has CDR1 SGHRS and CDR2 YFSETQ. The CDR3 extends over 15 amino acids. The CDR3 sequence: CASSAGSGVRGEQFF. CDR3 nucleotides: TGCGCCAGCAGCGCGGGTTCGGGGGTAAGGGGTGAGCAGTTCTTC. Looking up the rest from reference TRBV5-1 and TRBJ2-1 gives the full variable domain: KAGVTQTPRYLIKTRGQQVTLSCSPISGHRSVSWYQQTPGQGLQFLFEYFSETQRNKGNFPGRFSGRQFSNSRSEMNVSTLELGDSALYLCASSAGSGVRGEQFFGPGTRLTVL.

The rearrangement uses TRBV27 and TRBJ2-2; 9 nucleotides match TRBD2. The CDR3 totals 18 residues. J was trimmed by 7 bases and V by 1 base; bases with no gene match: 13. From germline, CDR1 is MNHEY and CDR2 SMNVEV (reference sequence). The CDR3 DNA reads TGTGCCAGCAGTTTATTTTCTTGGCGGGGGGGCCTCGGCGGGGAGCTGTTTTTT. This translates into CASSLFSWRGGLGGELFF.

The chain has TRBV21-1 and TRBJ2-6; the table gives TRBD1 as D, unverified against the DNA. TRBV21-1 is a pseudogene segment. The CDR3 contains 16 residues. In DNA form, the CDR3 reads TGTGCCAGCACCACCCTAGGACAATCAGGGGCCAACGTCCTGACTTTC. It encodes CASTTLGQSGANVLTF.

The J gene is TRBJ1-2, the V gene TRBV5-4; 8 nucleotides agree with TRBD1. J gave up 6 bases and V 3 bases, and 4 bases lay outside the gene matches. The germline V gene has CDR1 SGHNT and CDR2 YYREEE (reference sequence). CDR3 size: 13 residues. The CDR3 region is CASSSPGGDGYTF. The CDR3 region has the DNA TGTGCCAGCAGCTCCCCAGGGGGCGATGGCTACACCTTC.

The chain recombines TRBV5-4 with TRBJ2-1; no firm D call. The CDR3 loop spans 13 amino acids. Germline-derived CDR1 and CDR2 are SGHNT and YYREEE (reference sequence). V was pared by 4 bases and J by 5 bases, with 10 bases between. Here the CDR3 DNA reads TGTGCCAGCAGCCCAACTTTGGACAATGAGCAGTTCTTC. It specifies CASSPTLDNEQFF.

This clone was detected once. The rearrangement links TRBV11-3 to TRBJ2-3, with a possible D match to TRBD2 (6 bases). Germline V gene data show CDR1 as SGHNT and CDR2 as YENEEA. V was cut by 5 bases and J by 5 bases, with 8 bases left in between. The CDR3 sequence is 12 residues long. The CDR3 sequence: CASSPGGDTQYF. CDR3 nucleotides: TGTGCCAGCAGCCCCGGGGGAGATACGCAGTATTTT.

The chain links TRBV28 to TRBJ1-3, with TRBD1 identical over 7 bases. Trimming took 6 bases from V and 0 from J; bases not matched to a gene: 5. The CDR3 totals 15 residues. The germline V gene encodes CDR1 MDHEN and CDR2 SYDVKM. In DNA, the CDR3 is TGTGCCAGCAGGCCAAGACAGGGCTCTGGAAACACCATATATTTT. It yields the protein CASRPRQGSGNTIYF.

The chain has TRBV4-1 and TRBJ1-1; 8 bases line up with TRBD1. Germline assignment: CDR1 MGHRA and CDR2 YSYEKL. This CDR3 spans 15 amino acids. J lost 4 bases, V lost 4 bases, and 8 bases had no gene match. The CDR3 region is CASSLGQGGATEAFF. CDR3 DNA: TGCGCCAGCAGCCTAGGACAGGGAGGGGCCACTGAAGCTTTCTTT.

This clone turned up a few times. This chain links TRBV11-2 with TRBJ1-1; TRBD1 might be the D (6 bases). The V end lost 2 bases, the J end lost 4 bases, and 14 bases lay between the germline ends. The germline CDR1 and CDR2 sequences are SGHAT and FQNNGV. The CDR3 sequence is 15 residues long. The CDR3 loop reads CASSLLLGGGTEAFF. The CDR3 DNA sequence: TGTGCCAGCAGCTTACTTCTGGGAGGGGGCACTGAAGCTTTCTTT.

The genes are TRBV7-9 and TRBJ2-2; 9 nucleotides match TRBD1. V was pared by 5 bases and J by 4 bases, with 17 bases of the junction left unmatched. Germline lookup yields CDR1 SEHNR and CDR2 FQNEAQ (reference sequence). This CDR3 region has 19 residues. CDR3 in DNA: TGTGCCAGCAGCGTCAGCCGGGACAGGGTTGTGTATGGCACCGGGGAGCTGTTTTTT. Protein sequence: CASSVSRDRVVYGTGELFF.

V is TRBV7-2 and J is TRBJ2-5; D possibly corresponds to TRBD1 (5 bases). CDR3 length: 14 amino acids. The germline CDR1 and CDR2 sequences are SGHTA and FQGNSA. The ends were cut back, 8 bases at V and 3 bases at J, with 16 bases in the middle. This CDR3 reads CASVPGRYKETQYF. As DNA, the CDR3 is TGTGCCAGCGTTCCAGGGCGGTATAAAGAGACCCAGTACTTC.

The chain links TRBV28 to TRBJ1-2, with D perhaps TRBD1 (5 bases). CDR1 is MDHEN, CDR2 SYDVKM, per germline. CDR3 length: 15 amino acids. The V gene lost 1 base and the J gene lost 12 bases, with 21 bases spanning the gap. The CDR3 coding sequence is TGTGCCAGCAGTTTATCACAATTGAGTCAGGGTTCGCACACCTTC. This sequence encodes CASSLSQLSQGSHTF.